This TCR beta chain was retrieved from a study of blood T cell repertoires in COVID-19. The ends were cut back, 4 bases at V and 4 bases at J, with 19 bases in the middle. Germline-derived CDR1 and CDR2 are SGHNT and YYREEE (reference sequence). The CDR3 is 16 residues long. In the original analysis: Reference gene primer amplification gave estimated nucleated cell counts. Libraries were prepared by immunoSEQ multiplex PCR; TCRdb keeps only in-frame clonotypes and omits some of them. The V and J calls and the clone size are those of that table, but D and trimming were determined from the DNA. The sample holds 150,000 to 200,000 clones, 85% seen once.

The rearrangement joins TRBV5-4 to TRBJ2-3; D possibly corresponds to TRBD1 (5 bases). The source of this sequence is a human donor with acute or convalescent COVID-19. The donor label of this sample is uncertain. The sequencing input was peripheral blood. Written as DNA, the CDR3 is TGTGCCAGCAGCCCGGAGTGGGGCGGTGGTGCAGATACGCAGTATTTT. This translates into CASSPEWGGGADTQYF. The entire variable domain, with the rest obtained from reference TRBV5-4 and TRBJ2-3, is as follows: ETGVTQSPTHLIKTRGQQVTLRCSSQSGHNTVSWYQQALGQGPQFIFQYYREEENGRGNFPPRFSGLQFPNYSSELNVNALELDDSALYLCASSPEWGGGADTQYFGPGTRLTVL.